The clone carrying this T cell receptor (beta chain) was recorded at least ten times. Its antigen is undetermined. The data are from a study of T cells after yellow fever vaccination. General study findings and limits: Reappearing after the booster were most of the clones from primary vaccination (roughly 96% CD4, approximately 88% CD8). Weaker, the secondary response peaked sooner, at day 5 versus 15. Within FACS-sorted repertoires, abundant clonotypes contaminating from the bulk population could be present.

TCRdb recomputed calls from the 5' RACE reads with MiXCR, one row per CDR3 protein. The sample carries 250,000 or so distinct CDR3 sequences, about 3.7% recorded once. The germline V gene encodes CDR1 SGHRS and CDR2 YFSETQ. With 3 bases clipped from V and 5 bases from J, the junction kept 10 bases outside the gene matches. This CDR3 has 16 residues. The sequenced sample was PBMCs, obtained 15 days after the yellow fever booster vaccination. This sequence was found in a man between 18 and 29 years old who received the YFV17D yellow fever vaccine. The chain employs TRBV5-1 and TRBJ2-1; 8 bases fit TRBD2. The CDR3 bases are TGCGCCAGCAGCTCTTATCGGGGGGGCCACAACAATGAGCAGTTCTTC. Protein product: CASSSYRGGHNNEQFF.